This T cell receptor (beta chain) stems from a study of T cells in localized non-small cell lung cancer. Findings of the study overall: Tumor samples were not multi-region, leaving intratumor heterogeneity unexcluded. A median approximately 53 of the top 100 tumor clones appeared in adjacent lung. There was higher T cell clonality in uninvolved adjacent lung than in tumor, and it was highest there.

This clone was seen more than once but under ten times. Its antigen is as yet unknown. Germline trimming cut 2 bases from V and 5 bases from J; bases unmatched to any gene: 4. The germline V gene encodes CDR1 MNHGY and CDR2 SAAAGT. This CDR3 is built from 17 residues. This table comes from immunoSEQ multiplex PCR, and its TCRdb copy is limited to in-frame clones, with some not included. The sample consists of over 1,500 clones, roughly a third of them appearing once. V and J are TRBV6-8 and TRBJ2-2; 14 bases line up with TRBD2. This sequence originates from a male donor older than 55 with stage III squamous cell lung carcinoma. Here the sequenced sample was lung tumor tissue, taken before any cancer treatment. The CDR3 region is CASSYAGTSGGTGELFF. DNA for the CDR3: TGTGCCAGCAGTTACGCGGGGACTAGCGGGGGTACCGGGGAGCTGTTTTTT.